This T cell receptor beta chain was identified during a study of identical twins. TCRdb redid the calling of the 5' RACE reads with MiXCR, one entry per CDR3 protein. The sample has about 470,000 distinct CDR3 sequences; 24% are singletons. Another study also made use of these data, one on T cells expressing NK-cell markers.

The sequenced sample consisted of CD4+ T cells sorted from blood. The sequence came from a woman in her late teens or twenties in good health.

The CDR3 coding sequence is TGCGCCAGCAGCCAAGATCCCCGGGCCGTCTCTGGGGCCAACGTCCTGACTTTC. Translation: CASSQDPRAVSGANVLTF. V is TRBV4-1 and J is TRBJ2-6; the D is unclear. This CDR3 is 18 amino acids long. V lost 0 bases, J lost 0 bases, and 12 bases lay in between. Germline CDR1 is MGHRA and CDR2 is YSYEKL.